Listed below are T cell receptor beta chains from one sample, sequenced in a study of cytomegalovirus exposure and HLA in healthy donors. TCRdb keeps only in-frame clones here, not all; method: immunoSEQ multiplex PCR. This table holds about 130,000 clones, approximately 85% found once. The sequenced material came from PBMCs. The receptors shown here come from a boy aged 10-17 years in good health and CMV-seronegative. CDR3s include the opening cysteine and the closing phenylalanine or tryptophan. A D gene is named only where the DNA matches it firmly. Clone size, where shown, is once, few, many, or a class for clones that have expanded.

CDR3 protein	CDR3 DNA	J gene	clone size	D gene	V gene	CDR3 length
CASSWGQEYEQYF	TGTGCCAGCAGCTGGGGACAGGAATACGAGCAGTACTTC	TRBJ2-7	NA	TRBD1	TRBV7-2	13
CASRDMGRHYEQYF	TGTGCCAGCAGAGACATGGGGCGTCACTACGAGCAGTACTTC	TRBJ2-7	NA	NA	TRBV6-6	14
CASLTGLAVSGELFF	TGTGCCAGCCTAACGGGACTAGCAGTTTCCGGGGAGCTGTTTTTT	TRBJ2-2	NA	TRBD2	TRBV7-8	15
CASSQVTGGNQPQHF	TGCGCCAGCAGCCAAGTAACAGGGGGAAATCAGCCCCAGCATTTT	TRBJ1-5	NA	TRBD1	TRBV4-1	15
CAWSTPGGGSGNTIYF	TGTGCCTGGAGTACTCCGGGAGGGGGCTCTGGAAACACCATATATTTT	TRBJ1-3	NA	NA	TRBV30	16
CASSPGTSGSSYEQYF	TGTGCCAGCAGCCCCGGGACTAGCGGGAGTTCCTACGAGCAGTACTTC	TRBJ2-7	NA	TRBD2	TRBV5-4	16
CASSRDSIYGYTF	TGCGCCAGCAGCCGGGACAGCATCTATGGCTACACCTTC	TRBJ1-2	NA	TRBD1	TRBV10-2	13
CASSSQDNNEKLFF	TGTGCCAGCAGCTCACAGGACAATAATGAAAAACTGTTTTTT	TRBJ1-4	NA	NA	TRBV5-4	14
CASSLAGGEGYGYTF	TGTGCCAGCAGCTTAGCGGGGGGAGAAGGGTATGGCTACACCTTC	TRBJ1-2	NA	NA	TRBV7-9	15
CASSYWGEGPQDEQFF	TGTGCCAGCAGTTACTGGGGGGAGGGCCCACAGGATGAGCAGTTCTTC	TRBJ2-1	NA	TRBD2	TRBV6-5	16
CASSLLAGVDTGELFF	TGTGCCAGCAGCCTACTAGCGGGAGTTGACACCGGGGAGCTGTTTTTT	TRBJ2-2	NA	TRBD2	TRBV7-3	16
CASSSSGGSSYEQYF	TGTGCCAGCAGCTCGTCGGGGGGGAGCTCCTACGAGCAGTACTTC	TRBJ2-7	NA	TRBD2	TRBV7-3	15
CSADTGVSYEQYF	TGCAGCGCAGACACAGGGGTTTCCTACGAGCAGTACTTC	TRBJ2-7	NA	TRBD1	TRBV29-1	13
CASTSPRLRGHTGELFF	TGTGCCAGTACCTCACCCCGACTCCGAGGGCACACCGGGGAGCTGTTTTTT	TRBJ2-2	NA	NA	TRBV19	17
CASSQRYPGNYEQYF	TGCGCCAGCAGCCAAAGGTACCCAGGGAACTACGAGCAGTACTTC	TRBJ2-7	NA	NA	TRBV4-3	15
CARSFPPGGESSYNEQFF	TGTGCCAGAAGCTTTCCCCCAGGGGGCGAAAGCTCCTACAATGAGCAGTTCTTC	TRBJ2-1	once	TRBD1	TRBV5-3	18
CASSQAGTDTQYF	TGTGCCAGCAGCCAAGCGGGAACAGATACGCAGTATTTT	TRBJ2-3	NA	NA	TRBV4-2	13
CASSIEGLQPQHF	TGTGCCAGTAGTATAGAGGGACTTCAGCCCCAGCATTTT	TRBJ1-5	NA	NA	TRBV19	13
CATSRAPTDSGNTIYF	TGTGCCACCAGCAGAGCCCCGACAGACTCTGGAAACACCATATATTTT	TRBJ1-3	NA	NA	TRBV15	16
CASRPFLGLQKETQYF	TGTGCAAGTCGCCCGTTTCTTGGCCTACAGAAAGAGACCCAGTACTTC	TRBJ2-5	NA	NA	TRBV12-2	16
CASSAYRDRGSEQYF	TGTGCCAGCAGTGCGTACCGGGACAGGGGGAGCGAGCAGTACTTC	TRBJ2-7	NA	TRBD1	TRBV6-1	15
CASSFSPGELFF	TGTGCCAGCAGTTTCTCCCCCGGGGAGCTGTTTTTT	TRBJ2-2	NA	NA	TRBV6-1	12
CASSKQGYNSPLHF	TGTGCCAGCAGTAAACAGGGTTATAATTCACCCCTCCACTTT	TRBJ1-6	NA	NA	TRBV6-5	14
CSVTGTAYEQYF	TGCAGCGTTACCGGGACAGCCTACGAGCAGTACTTC	TRBJ2-7	NA	TRBD1	TRBV29-1	12
CASSVDVGGNEQFF	TGTGCCAGCAGCGTAGACGTCGGGGGAAATGAGCAGTTCTTC	TRBJ2-1	NA	NA	TRBV9	14
CASRGAGDSYEQYF	TGTGCCAGCAGGGGCGCAGGGGACTCCTACGAGCAGTACTTC	TRBJ2-7	NA	NA	TRBV6-5	14
CASRDRGLNYGYTF	TGTGCCAGTAGGGACAGGGGCCTGAACTATGGCTACACCTTC	TRBJ1-2	NA	TRBD1	TRBV19	14